This TCR beta chain was sequenced in a study of control samples from healthy donors and cancer patients. Profiled with immunoSEQ multiplex PCR; TCRdb holds only in-frame clones, not every one. The data show tens of thousands of clones, with 85% to 90% seen just once and 6.5% to 8% held by the top ten. CDR3 length equals 13 residues. CDR1 and CDR2 (germline): SGHVS, FQNEAQ. Trimming took off 0 bases at V and 8 bases at J, with 10 bases between the two ends. The genes are TRBV7-8 and TRBJ1-2; D remains ambiguous. The TCR originated in a woman aged 60-75 years in good health. Sequenced input: blood. The CDR3 bases are TGTGCCAGCAGCTTAGCTTCCTCCCAGGGCTACACCTTC. Residues: CASSLASSQGYTF.